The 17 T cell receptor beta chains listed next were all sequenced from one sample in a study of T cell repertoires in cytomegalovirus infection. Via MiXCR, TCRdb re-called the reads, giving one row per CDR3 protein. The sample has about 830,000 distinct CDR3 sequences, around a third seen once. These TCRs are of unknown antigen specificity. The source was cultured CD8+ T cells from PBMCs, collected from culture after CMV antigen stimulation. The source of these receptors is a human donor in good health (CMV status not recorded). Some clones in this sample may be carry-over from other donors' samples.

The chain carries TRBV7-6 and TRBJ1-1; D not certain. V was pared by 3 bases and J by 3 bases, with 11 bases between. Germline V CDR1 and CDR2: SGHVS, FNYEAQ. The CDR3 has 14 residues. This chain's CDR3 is CASSFRRDHTEAFF. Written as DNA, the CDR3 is TGTGCCAGCAGCTTCCGAAGGGATCACACTGAAGCTTTCTTT. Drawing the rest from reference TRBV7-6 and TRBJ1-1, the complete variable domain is GAGVSQSPRYKVTKRGQDVALRCDPISGHVSLYWYRQALGQGPEFLTYFNYEAQQDKSGLPNDRFSAERPEGSISTLTIQRTEQRDSAMYRCASSFRRDHTEAFFGQGTRLTVV.

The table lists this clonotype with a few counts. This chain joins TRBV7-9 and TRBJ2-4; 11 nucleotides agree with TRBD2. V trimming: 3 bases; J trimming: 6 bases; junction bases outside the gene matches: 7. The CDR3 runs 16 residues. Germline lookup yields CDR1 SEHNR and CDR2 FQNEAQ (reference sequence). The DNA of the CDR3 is TGTGCCAGCAGCTTGTCTAGCGGGAGGAACGGAAACATTCAGTACTTC. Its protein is CASSLSSGRNGNIQYF.

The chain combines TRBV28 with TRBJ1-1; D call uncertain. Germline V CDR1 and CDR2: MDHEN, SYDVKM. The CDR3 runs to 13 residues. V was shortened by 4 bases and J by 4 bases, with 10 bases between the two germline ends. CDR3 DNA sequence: TGTGCCAGCAGTTCAAAGCCAGGCACTGAAGCTTTCTTT. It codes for CASSSKPGTEAFF.

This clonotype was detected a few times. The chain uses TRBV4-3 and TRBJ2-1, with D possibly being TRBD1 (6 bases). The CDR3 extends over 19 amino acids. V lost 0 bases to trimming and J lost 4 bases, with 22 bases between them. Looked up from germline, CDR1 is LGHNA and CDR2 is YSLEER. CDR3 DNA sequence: TGCGCCAGCAGCCAAGATCTTTGGAGCGAACAGGGTGGGTACAATGAGCAGTTCTTC. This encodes CASSQDLWSEQGGYNEQFF.

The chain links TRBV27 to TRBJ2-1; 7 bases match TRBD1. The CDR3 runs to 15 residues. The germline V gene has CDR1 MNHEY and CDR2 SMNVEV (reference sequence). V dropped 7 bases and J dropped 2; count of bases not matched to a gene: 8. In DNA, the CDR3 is TGTGCCAGCACTAAGGGGGCTTCAACCTACAATGAGCAGTTCTTC. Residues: CASTKGASTYNEQFF.

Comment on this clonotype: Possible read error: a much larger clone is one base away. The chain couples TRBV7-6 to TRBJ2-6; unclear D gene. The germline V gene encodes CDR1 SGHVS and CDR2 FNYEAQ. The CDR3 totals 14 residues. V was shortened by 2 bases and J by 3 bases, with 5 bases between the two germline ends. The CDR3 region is CASSLPVGANVLTF. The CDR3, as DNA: TGTGCCAGCAGCTTACCGGTTGGGGCCAACGTCCTGACTTTC.

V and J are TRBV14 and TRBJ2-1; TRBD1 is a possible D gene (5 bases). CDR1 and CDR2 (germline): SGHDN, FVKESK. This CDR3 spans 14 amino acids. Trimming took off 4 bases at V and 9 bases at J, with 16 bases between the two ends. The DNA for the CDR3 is TGTGCCAGCAGCCCAAATAACAGGCTATTTGAGCAGTTCTTC. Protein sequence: CASSPNNRLFEQFF.

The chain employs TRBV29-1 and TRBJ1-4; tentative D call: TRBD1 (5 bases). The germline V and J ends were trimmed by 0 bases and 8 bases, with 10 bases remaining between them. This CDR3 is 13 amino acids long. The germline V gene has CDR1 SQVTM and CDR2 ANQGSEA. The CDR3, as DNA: TGCAGCGTTGAAGATCGAGGGACCGAAAAACTGTTTTTT. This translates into CSVEDRGTEKLFF.

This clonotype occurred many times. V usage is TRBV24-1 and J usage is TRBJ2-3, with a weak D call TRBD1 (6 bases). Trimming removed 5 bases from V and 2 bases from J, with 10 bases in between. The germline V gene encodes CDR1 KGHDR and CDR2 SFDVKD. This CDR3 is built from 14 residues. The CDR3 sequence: CATSGGPYTDTQYF. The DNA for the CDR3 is TGTGCCACCAGTGGGGGGCCCTACACAGATACGCAGTATTTT.

The CDR3 sequence is CASSYAVFGTGELFF. CDR3 nucleotides: TGTGCCAGCAGTTATGCGGTTTTTGGCACCGGGGAGCTGTTTTTT. V usage is TRBV6-5 and J usage is TRBJ2-2; the D is unclear. CDR1 and CDR2 (germline): MNHEY, SVGAGI. The CDR3 extends over 15 amino acids. The ends were cut back, 3 bases at V and 4 bases at J, with 12 bases in the middle.

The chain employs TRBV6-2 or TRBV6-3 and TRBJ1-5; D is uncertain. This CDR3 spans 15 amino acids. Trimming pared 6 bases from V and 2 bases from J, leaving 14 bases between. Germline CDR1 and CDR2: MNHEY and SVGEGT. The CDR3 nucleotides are TGTGCCAGCAGCACCATCCGGCAGGGCAATCAGCCCCAGCATTTT. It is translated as CASSTIRQGNQPQHF.

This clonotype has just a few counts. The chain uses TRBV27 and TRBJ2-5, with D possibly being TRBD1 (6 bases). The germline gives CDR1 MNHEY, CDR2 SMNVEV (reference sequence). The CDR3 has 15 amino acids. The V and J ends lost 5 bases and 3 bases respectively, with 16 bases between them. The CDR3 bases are TGTGCCAGCAGTAGACGGGACACGCCAAAAGAGACCCAGTACTTC. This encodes CASSRRDTPKETQYF.

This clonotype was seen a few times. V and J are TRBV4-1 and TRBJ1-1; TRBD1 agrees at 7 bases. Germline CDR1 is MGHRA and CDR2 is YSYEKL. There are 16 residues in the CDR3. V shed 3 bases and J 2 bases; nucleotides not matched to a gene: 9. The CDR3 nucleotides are TGCGCCAGCAGCCACGAACCAGGGGGGCTTAACACTGAAGCTTTCTTT. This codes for CASSHEPGGLNTEAFF.

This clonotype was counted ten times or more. CDR3 sequence reads: CASSQDPLTGPNNQPQHF. In DNA form, the CDR3 reads TGCGCCAGCAGCCAAGATCCCCTGACGGGGCCTAATAATCAGCCCCAGCATTTT. This sequence joins TRBV4-3 and TRBJ1-5, with D perhaps TRBD1 (5 bases). The CDR3 extends over 18 amino acids. CDR1 and CDR2 (germline): LGHNA, YSLEER. V was pared by 0 bases and J by 4 bases, with 19 bases between.

The CDR3 region is CASSQDSPYQETQYF. The CDR3 DNA reads as TGCGCCAGCAGCCAGGACAGCCCGTACCAAGAGACCCAGTACTTC. This sequence joins TRBV23-1 and TRBJ2-5; a weak D match, TRBD1 (6 bases). TRBV23-1 has ORF status, its function being uncertain. The CDR3 runs to 15 residues. Deletions cut 6 bases from V and 0 bases from J, with 14 bases between.

The CDR3 region is CASSKGQEVHGYTF. The CDR3 DNA sequence: TGTGCCAGCAGCAAGGGACAGGAAGTGCATGGCTACACCTTC. The V call is TRBV7-9, the J call TRBJ1-2, with 8 positions matching TRBD1. J was trimmed by 6 bases and V by 5 bases; bases with no gene match: 8. Germline CDR1 and CDR2: SEHNR and FQNEAQ (reference sequence). This CDR3 is 14 amino acids long. Full variable domain (missing parts from reference TRBV7-9 and TRBJ1-2): DTGVSQNPRHKITKRGQNVTFRCDPISEHNRLYWYRQTLGQGPEFLTYFQNEAQLEKSRLLSDRFSAERPKGSFSTLEIQRTEQGDSAMYLCASSKGQEVHGYTFGSGTRLTVV.

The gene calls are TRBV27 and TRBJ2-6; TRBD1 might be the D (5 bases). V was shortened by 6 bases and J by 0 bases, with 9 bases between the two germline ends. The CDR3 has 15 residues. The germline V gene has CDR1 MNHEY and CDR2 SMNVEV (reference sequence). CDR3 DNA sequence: TGTGCCAGCAGGGATAGGGGCTCTGGGGCCAACGTCCTGACTTTC. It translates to CASRDRGSGANVLTF.